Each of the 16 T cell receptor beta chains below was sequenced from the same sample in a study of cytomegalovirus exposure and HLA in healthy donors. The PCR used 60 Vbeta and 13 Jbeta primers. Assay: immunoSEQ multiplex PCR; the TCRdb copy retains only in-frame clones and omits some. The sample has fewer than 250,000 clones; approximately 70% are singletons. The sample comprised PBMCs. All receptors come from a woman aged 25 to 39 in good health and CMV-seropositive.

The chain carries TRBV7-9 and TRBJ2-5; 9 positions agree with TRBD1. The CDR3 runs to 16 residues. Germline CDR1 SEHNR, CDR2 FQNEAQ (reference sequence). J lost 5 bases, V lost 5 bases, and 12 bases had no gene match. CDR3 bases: TGTGCCAGCAGCGGAACCGGGACAGGGAGTCGGGAGACCCAGTACTTC. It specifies CASSGTGTGSRETQYF. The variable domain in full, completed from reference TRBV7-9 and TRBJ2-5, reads DTGVSQNPRHKITKRGQNVTFRCDPISEHNRLYWYRQTLGQGPEFLTYFQNEAQLEKSRLLSDRFSAERPKGSFSTLEIQRTEQGDSAMYLCASSGTGTGSRETQYFGPGTRLLVL.

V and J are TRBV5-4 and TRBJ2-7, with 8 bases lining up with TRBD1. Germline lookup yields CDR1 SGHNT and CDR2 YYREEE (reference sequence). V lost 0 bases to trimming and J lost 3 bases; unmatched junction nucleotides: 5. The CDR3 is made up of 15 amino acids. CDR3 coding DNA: TGTGCCAGCAGCTTGGGAGGTGACAGGGGCTACGAGCAGTACTTC. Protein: CASSLGGDRGYEQYF.

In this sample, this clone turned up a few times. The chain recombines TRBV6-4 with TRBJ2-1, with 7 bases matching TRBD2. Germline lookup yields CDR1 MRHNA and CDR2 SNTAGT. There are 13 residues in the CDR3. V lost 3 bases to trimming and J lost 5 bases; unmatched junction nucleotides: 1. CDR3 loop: CASSEREHNEQFF. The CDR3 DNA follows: TGTGCCAGCAGTGAGCGGGAGCACAATGAGCAGTTCTTC.

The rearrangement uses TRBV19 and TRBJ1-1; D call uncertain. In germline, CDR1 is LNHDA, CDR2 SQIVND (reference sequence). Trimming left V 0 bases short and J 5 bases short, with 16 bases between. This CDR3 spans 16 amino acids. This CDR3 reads CASSIDVTPGGTEAFF. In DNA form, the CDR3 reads TGTGCCAGTAGTATAGATGTAACCCCGGGTGGGACTGAAGCTTTCTTT.

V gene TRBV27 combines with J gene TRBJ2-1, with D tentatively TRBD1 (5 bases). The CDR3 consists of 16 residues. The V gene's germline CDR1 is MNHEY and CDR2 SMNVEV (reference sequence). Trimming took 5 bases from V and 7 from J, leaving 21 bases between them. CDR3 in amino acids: CASSGRRREVGNEQFF. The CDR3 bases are TGTGCCAGCAGTGGGCGACGCAGGGAAGTGGGGAATGAGCAGTTCTTC.

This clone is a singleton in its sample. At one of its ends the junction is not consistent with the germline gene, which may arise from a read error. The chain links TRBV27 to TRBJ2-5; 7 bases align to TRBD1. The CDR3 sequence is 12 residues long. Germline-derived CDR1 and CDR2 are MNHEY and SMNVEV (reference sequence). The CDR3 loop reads CASRSRQGHVHF. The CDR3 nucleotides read TGTGCCAGCAGGTCTCGACAGGGCCACGTACACTTC.

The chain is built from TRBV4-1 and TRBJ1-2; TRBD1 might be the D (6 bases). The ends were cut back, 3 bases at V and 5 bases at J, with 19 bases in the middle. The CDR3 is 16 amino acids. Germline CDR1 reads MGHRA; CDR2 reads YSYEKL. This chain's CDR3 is CASSQAIPTGSYGYTF. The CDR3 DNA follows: TGCGCCAGCAGCCAGGCAATTCCGACAGGCTCGTATGGCTACACCTTC.

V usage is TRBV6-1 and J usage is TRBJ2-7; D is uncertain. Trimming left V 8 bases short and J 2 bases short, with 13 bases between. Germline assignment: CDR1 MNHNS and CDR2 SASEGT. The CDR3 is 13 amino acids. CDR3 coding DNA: TGTGCCAGCGAGGCCCTCTGGGCCTACGAGCAGTACTTC. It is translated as CASEALWAYEQYF.

This chain's CDR3 is CASSYMAGETQYF. DNA of the CDR3: TGTGCCAGCAGTTACATGGCGGGTGAGACCCAGTACTTC. The V gene is TRBV6-6, the J gene TRBJ2-5, with D possibly being TRBD2 (5 bases). The CDR3 is made up of 13 amino acids. V dropped 2 bases and J dropped 5 bases, with 9 bases sitting between them. The germline V gene has CDR1 MNHNY and CDR2 SVGAGI (reference sequence).

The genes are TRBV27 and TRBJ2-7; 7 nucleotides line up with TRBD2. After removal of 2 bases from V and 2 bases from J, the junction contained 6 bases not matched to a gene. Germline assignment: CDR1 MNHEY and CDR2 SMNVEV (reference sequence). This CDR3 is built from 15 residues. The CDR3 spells CASSLLGGSPYEQYF. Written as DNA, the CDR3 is TGTGCCAGCAGTTTACTGGGCGGGAGCCCCTACGAGCAGTACTTC.

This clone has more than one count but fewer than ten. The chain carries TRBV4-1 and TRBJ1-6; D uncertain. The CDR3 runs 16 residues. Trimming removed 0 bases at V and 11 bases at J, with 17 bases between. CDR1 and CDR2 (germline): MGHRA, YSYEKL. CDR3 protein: CASSQDHGGIPPPLHF. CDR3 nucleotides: TGCGCCAGCAGCCAAGATCATGGCGGAATCCCTCCACCCCTCCACTTT.

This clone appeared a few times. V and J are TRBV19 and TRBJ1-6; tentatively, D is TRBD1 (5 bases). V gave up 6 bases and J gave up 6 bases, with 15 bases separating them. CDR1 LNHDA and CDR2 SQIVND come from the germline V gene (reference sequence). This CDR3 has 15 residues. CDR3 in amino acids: CASSTTQGTNSPLHF. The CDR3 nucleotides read TGTGCCAGTAGCACCACGCAGGGAACTAATTCACCCCTCCACTTT.

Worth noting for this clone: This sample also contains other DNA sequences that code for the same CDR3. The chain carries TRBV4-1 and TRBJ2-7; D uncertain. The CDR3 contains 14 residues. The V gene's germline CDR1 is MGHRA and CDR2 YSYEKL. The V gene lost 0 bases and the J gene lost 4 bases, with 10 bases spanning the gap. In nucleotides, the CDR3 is TGCGCCAGCAGCCAAGATCCCGGTTCATACGAGCAGTACTTC. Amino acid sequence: CASSQDPGSYEQYF.

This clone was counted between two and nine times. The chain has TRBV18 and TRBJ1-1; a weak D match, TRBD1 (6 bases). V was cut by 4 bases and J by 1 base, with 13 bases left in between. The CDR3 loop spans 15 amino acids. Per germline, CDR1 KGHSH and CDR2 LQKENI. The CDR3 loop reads CASSQDSAANTEAFF. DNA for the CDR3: TGTGCCAGCTCACAGGACAGTGCTGCGAACACTGAAGCTTTCTTT.

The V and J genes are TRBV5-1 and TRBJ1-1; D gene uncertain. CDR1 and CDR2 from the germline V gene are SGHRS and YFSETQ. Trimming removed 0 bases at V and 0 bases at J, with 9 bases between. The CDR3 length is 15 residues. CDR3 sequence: CASSLDALLNTEAFF. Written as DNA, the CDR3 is TGCGCCAGCAGCTTGGACGCGCTCCTGAACACTGAAGCTTTCTTT.

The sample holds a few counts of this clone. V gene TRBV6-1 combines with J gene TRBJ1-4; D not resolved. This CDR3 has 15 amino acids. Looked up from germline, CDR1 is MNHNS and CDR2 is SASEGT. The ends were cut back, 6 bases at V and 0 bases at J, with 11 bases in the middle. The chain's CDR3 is CASRRGLATNEKLFF. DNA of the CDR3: TGTGCCAGCAGAAGAGGGCTTGCAACTAATGAAAAACTGTTTTTT.